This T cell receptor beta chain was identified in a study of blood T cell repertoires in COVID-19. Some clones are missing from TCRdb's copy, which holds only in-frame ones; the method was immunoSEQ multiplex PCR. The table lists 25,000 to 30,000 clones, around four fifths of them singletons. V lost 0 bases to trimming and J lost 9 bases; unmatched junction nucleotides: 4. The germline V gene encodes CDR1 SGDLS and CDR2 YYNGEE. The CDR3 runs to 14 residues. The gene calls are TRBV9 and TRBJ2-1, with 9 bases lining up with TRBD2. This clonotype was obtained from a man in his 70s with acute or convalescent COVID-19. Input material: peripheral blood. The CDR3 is CASSVASSGAEQFF. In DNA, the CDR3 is TGTGCCAGCAGCGTAGCCTCTAGCGGGGCTGAGCAGTTCTTC.